The clone carrying this T cell receptor beta chain has a handful of counts. This entry is derived from a study of cytomegalovirus exposure and HLA in healthy donors. PCR primers comprised 60 Vbeta and 13 Jbeta primers. The table came from immunoSEQ multiplex PCR; TCRdb's copy has only in-frame clones and leaves some out. The sample has around 150,000 clones; roughly 75% are singletons. This CDR3 is 15 amino acids long. V was clipped by 1 base and J by 6 bases; unmatched bases: 4. Germline loops: CDR1 SEHNR, CDR2 FQNEAQ (reference sequence). This sequence was found in a male donor in good health and CMV-seronegative. The chain is built from TRBV7-9 and TRBJ2-2, with 8 bases fitting TRBD1. The sequencing input was PBMCs. The CDR3 coding sequence is TGTGCCAGCAGCTTAGGACAGGGGTTCCCCGGGGAGCTGTTTTTT. Its protein is CASSLGQGFPGELFF.